This T cell receptor (beta chain) was observed in a study of technical replicates of blood from a handful of donors. The method was immunoSEQ multiplex PCR; TCRdb's version includes in-frame clones alone and lacks a portion of them. The profile shows about 73,000 clones, 90% of them singletons. The CDR3 consists of 15 residues. Trimming at V came to 4 bases and at J to 0 bases, leaving 6 bases not matched to a gene. Germline CDR1 and CDR2: SQVTM and ANQGSEA. The V and J genes are TRBV29-1 and TRBJ2-1; 7 nucleotides match TRBD2. The sample comprised PBMCs. The clonotype comes from a human donor in good health. Some clones in this sample may be carry-over from other donors' samples. The CDR3 sequence is CSVVGLADSYNEQFF. The DNA for the CDR3 is TGCAGCGTTGTGGGGCTAGCGGACTCCTACAATGAGCAGTTCTTC.